This T cell receptor (beta chain) is drawn from a study of T cells in Graves' hyperthyroidism and ophthalmopathy (dated by TCRdb to between 2019 and 2020). A note on the overall study: Peripheral blood was sampled at the time of initial diagnosis, prior to any treatment. To identify distinguishing TCR V-J signatures, a discovery cohort of some 100 patients was used, comprising some 45 with Graves' ophthalmopathy and around 57 with stable Graves' hyperthyroidism. Whether ophthalmopathy could be predicted prospectively was tested in an independent validation cohort made up of 18 to 20 hyperthyroidism patients plus 17 patients who later progressed to ophthalmopathy. The approximately 100 discovery patients were randomly split 7:3 into training and test sets. The study also compared thyroid tissue and blood T-cell repertoires from 5 to 7 Graves' hyperthyroidism patients. Once sampling was done, hyperthyroidism patients were given methimazole at a starting dose of 30 mg daily, whereas ophthalmopathy patients were given high-dose intravenous methylprednisolone. The paper describes TCR Vbeta CDR3 sequencing of 135 peripheral blood samples, made up of about 40 ophthalmopathy patients, roughly 80 hyperthyroidism patients and roughly 17 progressor patients. Beyond this particular receptor, the publication reports: No statistical method was used to set the sample size in advance, and investigators knew the group allocation. In cross-validation, a model built on a 13 V-J signature told ophthalmopathy apart from stable hyperthyroidism with roughly 87% sensitivity and approximately 84% specificity, and in testing the same model reached 80%/75%. In validation, the model predicted progression to ophthalmopathy with around 71% sensitivity and about 73% specificity, a median of 6.5 months before onset. Most expanded thyroid clonotypes (frequency above 0.001) were also detected in blood, suggesting blood repertoires may reflect thyroid immune responses.

This clonotype has ten or more counts. Its binding antigen is unknown. It has no much larger one-base neighbor in the sample; base qualities were not kept. The TCR beta CDR3 regions were amplified from RNA transcripts. The TCR CDR3 was subjected to a first round of RT-PCR using the HTBI primer set and the Qiagen OneStep RT-PCR kit. Libraries were constructed in a second round of multiplex PCR, after which size selection and purification were carried out. Paired-end sequencing of the libraries was performed with 100 bp reads on an Illumina HiSeq2000. Processing in the source paper ran as follows. SOAPnuke was used to process the raw data, removing reads that contained adapters or uncalled bases, had a mean Phred below 15, or lacked an exact match to the constant primer or identifier. COPE v1.2.5 was used to merge high-quality paired reads, and clonotypes were defined as unique nucleotide sequences. Clonotypes were aligned to IMGT TRBV, TRBD and TRBJ reference segments using MiTCR v1.1. Only V-J combinations with frequency above 0.0001, covering roughly 99% of repertoires, were analysed. A TCS score was defined as the ratio between F50 (clonal expansion) and ExV (chaos), using BLOSUM62-based TCRdist between CDR3 peptides within each V-J. Welch's t-statistics and random forest reduced 500 to 650 V-J features to roughly 13, which were used in a naive Bayes classifier (R e1071). The public sequencing data were trimmed at Q25 with fastp and processed into clonotypes with MiXCR by TCRdb, which kept only in-frame beta chains. Every distinct CDR3 protein forms one entry, paired with its most common genes and DNA. For this entry, the V and J calls and clone size follow TCRdb and not the study's own pipeline. The sample includes about 410,000 distinct CDR3 sequences, with around 13% observed a single time. The ten largest clones capture around a fifth of the sample.

For CDR1 and CDR2, the germline V gene lists MNHEY and SVGEGT. The junction carries 8 bases between V and J, which are trimmed by 3 bases and 9 bases respectively. The CDR3, from cysteine to phenylalanine, totals 12 residues. The DNA shown is the 36-base CDR3, in frame from base 1. Ophthalmopathy patients had moderately to severely active disease, with a Clinical Activity Score of 3 or more, a NOSPECS grade of 4 or more, and a disease duration of less than 3 months. Any patient with an uncontrolled infection, another autoimmune disease, pregnancy or lactation was excluded. Diagnoses were established on the basis of clinical symptoms, serum thyroxine and TRAb, thyroid ultrasound, and orbital computed tomography. PBMCs were separated from approximately 9.9 ml of fresh peripheral blood using Ficoll-Paque density gradient centrifugation. Trizol reagent was used to extract total RNA, and RNA quality was then checked on an Agilent 2100 Bioanalyzer.

This sequence originates from a woman between 25 and 40 years old with Graves' ophthalmopathy. The sample taken for sequencing was blood. The V gene is TRBV6-2 or TRBV6-3 and the J gene is TRBJ2-2, with no D gene named confidently. This receptor carries the CDR3 CASSYADWELFF. The DNA sequence is given as TGTGCCAGCAGTTATGCAGATTGGGAGCTGTTTTTT.